These T cell receptor beta chains were read from a single sample in a study of cytomegalovirus exposure and HLA in healthy donors. The assay was immunoSEQ multiplex PCR, and TCRdb's table has in-frame clones only and misses some. The sample lists some 130,000 clones; approximately 80% were seen once. The sequenced sample was PBMCs. Every receptor here comes from a man aged 25-45 years in good health and CMV-seronegative. CDR3s leave out the opening cysteine and the closing phenylalanine or tryptophan. The order of the fields is V gene, J gene, CDR3 protein.

>TRBV19|TRBJ1-1
ASSLQGGLLAEAF
>TRBV4-1|TRBJ2-3
ASSQVDNGISTDTQY
>TRBV27|TRBJ2-5
ASSLLAGGQETQY
>TRBV27|TRBJ2-3
ASSSRGLAGVYTQY
>TRBV5-8|TRBJ2-7
ASSLWDRDGEQY
>TRBV28|TRBJ2-7
ASRIGDRAYEQY
>TRBV6-5|TRBJ2-7
ASSYSGLGVHEQY
>TRBV6-6|TRBJ1-5
ASAGGGDSNQPQH
>TRBV5-1|TRBJ2-1
ASSAGAPRAGQF
>TRBV5-6|TRBJ2-1
ASSTGLAGYNEQF
>TRBV6-5|TRBJ1-5
ASSYGGASNQPQH
>TRBV19|TRBJ2-7
ARGTGAAYEQY
>TRBV5-6|TRBJ1-4
ASSLSGIGEKLF
>TRBV5-1|TRBJ1-4
ASSLVYERTGGEKLF
>TRBV7-2|TRBJ2-1
ASSFFGTGGGEQF
>TRBV5-8|TRBJ2-3
ASSHGQVQDTQY
>TRBV2|TRBJ1-5
ASSRTVSNQPQH
>TRBV11-2|TRBJ2-7
ASSLEVRVYEQY
>TRBV6-5|TRBJ1-4
ASRRSNEKLF
>TRBV11-2|TRBJ2-5
ASSFRLAGGPSGETQY
>TRBV6-1|TRBJ2-7
ASRRTSGRGDEQY
>TRBV4-1|TRBJ2-7
ASSQVDKTYEQY
>TRBV5-1|TRBJ2-5
ASSGGLAMGETQY
>TRBV27|TRBJ2-5
ASSISGPEKTQY
>TRBV5-1|TRBJ2-7
ASSPGTGGQEQY
>TRBV28|TRBJ1-4
ASSWGQGFANEKLF
>TRBV2|TRBJ2-2
ASRADKALILSDTGELF
>TRBV18|TRBJ2-7
ASSPLEGISYEQY
>TRBV2|TRBJ2-7
ASREAGPYEQY
>TRBV7-6|TRBJ2-1
ASRQHFLATEQF
>TRBV29-1|TRBJ2-1
SVDGRTSNEQF
>TRBV9|TRBJ1-1
ASSVASNTEAF
>TRBV5-1|TRBJ2-3
ASSRSGGTDTQY
>TRBV7-8|TRBJ2-3
ASRPLAGGTDTQY
>TRBV18|TRBJ1-2
ASSPQGRDDGYT
>TRBV30|TRBJ2-7
AWRRSFFTGEQY
>TRBV7-9|TRBJ1-5
ASSRGQGSNQPQH
>TRBV30|TRBJ2-3
AWRPGLAGYRGGTDTQY
>TRBV5-1|TRBJ1-1
ASSLAFGVTEAF
>TRBV2|TRBJ2-7
ASSLGTGTDEQY
>TRBV5-4|TRBJ1-2
ASSPSGTGVAKGYT
>TRBV11-2|TRBJ2-2
ASSLRGQTNTGELF
>TRBV14|TRBJ1-1
ASSQGLYGTGFAEAF
>TRBV27|TRBJ2-7
ASSSGQGFHEQY
>TRBV5-1|TRBJ2-3
ASSDRGPQISTDTQY
>TRBV27|TRBJ2-1
ASRLNGNEQF
>TRBV6-6|TRBJ2-7
ASSYDRGAYEQY
>TRBV27|TRBJ2-1
ASRKAGEGYNEQF
>TRBV7-8|TRBJ1-1
ASSSHRGRLTEAF
>TRBV9|TRBJ2-7
ASSPHAGTSSYEQY
>TRBV13|TRBJ2-7
ASSLGVRGPWEQY
>TRBV7-2|TRBJ2-1
ASSLGVLRVSYNEQF
>TRBV11-3|TRBJ2-7
ASSPGGDPHEQY
>TRBV5-6|TRBJ2-3
ASSFLGLAGVSDTQY
>TRBV9|TRBJ2-5
ASSVGLYQETQY